This T cell receptor (beta chain) was retrieved from a study of control samples from healthy donors and cancer patients. From germline, CDR1 is KGHSH and CDR2 LQKENI. CDR3 length: 16 residues. Losses at the gene ends were 4 bases for V and 4 bases for J; bases not matched to a gene: 8. Using immunoSEQ multiplex PCR, the repertoire was profiled, and TCRdb retains in-frame clones only, with some absent. The repertoire holds 130,000 or so clones, with around 87% as singletons. This sequence joins TRBV18 and TRBJ2-2; 8 bases match TRBD1. The specimen sequenced was blood. The clonotype was recovered from a man younger than 45 in good health. The CDR3 DNA reads as TGTGCCAGCTCACTATCCGGACAGGGAAGCACCGGGGAGCTGTTTTTT. Protein product: CASSLSGQGSTGELFF.